This TCR beta chain came from a study of blood T cell repertoires in COVID-19. Study overall: Samples of COVID-19 (acute and convalescent) were obtained from the United States, Italy and Spain.

Measured with immunoSEQ multiplex PCR; TCRdb has only the in-frame clones, and not every one. The table lists some 390,000 clones, about 90% of them singletons. Symptom resolution, clearance, or two negative PCRs marked the recovered donors of Cohort 3. This CDR3 is built from 14 residues. Germline lookup yields CDR1 MNHEY and CDR2 SMNVEV (reference sequence). Trimming cost V 5 bases and J 5 bases; bases outside gene matches: 7. The sample taken for sequencing was PBMCs or T cells enriched from blood (not recorded which). The V gene is TRBV27, the J gene TRBJ2-7; TRBD1 matches 9 bases. This receptor was obtained from a woman aged 30 to 39 who had recovered from COVID-19. CDR3 amino acids: CASSPGTGSNEQYF. Written as DNA, the CDR3 is TGTGCCAGCAGTCCCGGGACAGGGAGTAACGAGCAGTACTTC.